This TCR beta chain was recovered during a study of blood T cell repertoires in COVID-19. At the level of the study: Donors in the United States, Italy and Spain gave samples during acute or convalescent COVID-19.

In the study's own analysis: It was from reference gene primer amplification that nucleated cell counts were estimated. The method was immunoSEQ multiplex PCR; TCRdb's version includes in-frame clones alone and lacks a portion of them. The V and J calls and clone size come from that table; D and trimming were worked out from the DNA. Of around 100,000 clones listed, 85% are singletons. Germline values: CDR1 SGHRS, CDR2 YFSETQ. CDR3 length: 17 amino acids. The ends were cut back, 7 bases at V and 0 bases at J, with 20 bases in the middle. This clone was detected once. What was sequenced was peripheral blood. This receptor was taken from a man aged 35 to 55 with acute or convalescent COVID-19. The chain carries TRBV5-1 and TRBJ1-3; tentatively, D is TRBD1 (5 bases). The CDR3 DNA follows: TGCGCCAGCTCATCCGGAGGGGTTGACAGCTCTGGAAACACCATATATTTT. As protein: CASSSGGVDSSGNTIYF.